Below, 15 T cell receptor beta chains from the same sample are listed, as sequenced in a study of response to subunit inactivated influenza vaccine. Each CDR3 protein gets one entry after TCRdb re-called the RT-PCR reads with MiXCR. The repertoire holds 450,000 to 600,000 distinct CDR3 sequences, with approximately 7.7% as singletons. The input for sequencing was PBMCs from blood, taken about 24 months after vaccination. These receptors originate from a man aged 50 to 75 who received an inactivated influenza vaccine.

Many counts were recorded for this clonotype. The chain combines TRBV12-3 or TRBV12-4 with TRBJ1-4, with TRBD1 matching over 8 bases. Losses at the gene ends were 6 bases for V and 3 bases for J; bases not matched to a gene: 3. The CDR3 extends over 14 amino acids. CDR3 residues: CASSRDRSNEKLFF. The CDR3 DNA is TGTGCCAGCAGCCGGGACAGGTCTAATGAAAAACTGTTTTTT.

This clonotype showed up just a few times. This chain connects TRBV7-2 to TRBJ2-7; 8 bases map to TRBD2. Looked up from germline, CDR1 is SGHTA and CDR2 is FQGNSA. The CDR3 loop spans 15 amino acids. V shed 5 bases, J shed 3 bases, and the junction held 9 bases outside the gene matches. In DNA, the CDR3 is TGTGCCAGCAGCGCACTAGCGGAGGCCCTCTACGAGCAGTACTTC. Its protein is CASSALAEALYEQYF.

The CDR3 region is CASSQGRLGLYEQFF. The CDR3 DNA reads as TGTGCCAGCAGCCAAGGCAGGCTTGGATTGTATGAGCAGTTCTTC. This sequence joins TRBV7-8 and TRBJ2-1, with no clear D. The germline V and J ends were trimmed by 5 bases and 8 bases, with 19 bases remaining between them. This CDR3 comprises 15 residues. Germline-derived CDR1 and CDR2 are SGHVS and FQNEAQ.

The gene calls are TRBV28 and TRBJ2-1; 12 bases are shared with TRBD2. The junction had 14 bases not matched to a gene; V was cut back by 6 bases and J by 8 bases. CDR1 and CDR2 (germline): MDHEN, SYDVKM. The CDR3 runs 17 residues. CDR3 sequence reads: CASRPSGASGRADEQFF. In nucleotides, the CDR3 is TGTGCCAGCAGACCATCAGGGGCTAGCGGGAGGGCAGATGAGCAGTTCTTC.

This clonotype turned up a few times. The rearrangement links TRBV29-1 to TRBJ1-2; 9 bases are a match to TRBD1. J lost 8 bases, V lost 5 bases, and 9 bases had no gene match. Per germline, CDR1 SQVTM and CDR2 ANQGSEA. CDR3 length: 13 amino acids. CDR3 DNA sequence: TGCAGCGTTAAACCCGGGACAGGGAACGGCTACACCTTC. Protein sequence: CSVKPGTGNGYTF.

Ten or more counts support this clonotype. The chain is built from TRBV5-1 and TRBJ2-2, with D perhaps TRBD1 (6 bases). V lost 0 bases, J lost 4 bases, and 10 bases lay in between. Germline assignment: CDR1 SGHRS and CDR2 YFSETQ. The CDR3 runs 15 residues. CDR3 in DNA: TGCGCCAGCAGCTTGGTACAGGGTCCCACCGGGGAGCTGTTTTTT. Translating it yields CASSLVQGPTGELFF. Variable domain in full (rest from reference TRBV5-1 and TRBJ2-2): KAGVTQTPRYLIKTRGQQVTLSCSPISGHRSVSWYQQTPGQGLQFLFEYFSETQRNKGNFPGRFSGRQFSNSRSEMNVSTLELGDSALYLCASSLVQGPTGELFFGEGSRLTVL.

The V gene is TRBV5-1, the J gene TRBJ2-7; D ambiguous. Germline values: CDR1 SGHRS, CDR2 YFSETQ. The CDR3 runs to 15 residues. V lost 5 bases and J lost 6, with 21 bases in between. CDR3 amino acids: CASRERTTLVSEQYF. The CDR3, as DNA: TGCGCCAGCAGAGAAAGGACCACTCTTGTAAGCGAGCAGTACTTC.

This clonotype has just a few counts. V and J are TRBV2 and TRBJ1-5, with D hard to call. The CDR3 has 12 amino acids. Trimming shortened V by 7 bases and J by 3 bases, and 7 bases separated the two germline ends. The germline gives CDR1 SNHLY, CDR2 FYNNEI. The CDR3 here is CASNPPNQPQHF. The DNA of the CDR3 is TGTGCCAGCAACCCGCCCAATCAGCCCCAGCATTTT.

Worth noting for this clonotype: Since a much larger clone is just one base distant, this may be a read error. The rearrangement joins TRBV4-3 to TRBJ2-3; D is perhaps TRBD2 (5 bases). V was clipped by 0 bases and J by 4 bases, with 20 bases between them. This CDR3 is built from 18 residues. The germline CDR1 and CDR2 sequences are LGHNA and YSLEER. This CDR3 reads CASSQDLRVPGNSDTQYF. CDR3 in DNA: TGCGCCAGCAGCCAAGATCTAAGGGTACCCGGGAACTCAGATACGCAGTATTTT.

The chain uses TRBV24-1 and TRBJ2-2; D tentatively reads TRBD1 or TRBD2 (5 bases each). Germline loops: CDR1 KGHDR, CDR2 SFDVKD. This CDR3 region has 16 residues. With 4 bases removed from V and 0 bases from J, the gap between germline ends came to 11 bases. The CDR3 protein is CATSDTGTANTGELFF. CDR3 DNA sequence: TGTGCCACCAGTGACACCGGGACGGCGAACACCGGGGAGCTGTTTTTT.

Many counts were recorded for this clonotype. V and J are TRBV7-2 and TRBJ2-1; 8 bases map to TRBD1. The ends lost 4 bases at V and 4 bases at J; junction bases unmatched: 6. Germline V gene data show CDR1 as SGHTA and CDR2 as FQGNSA. The CDR3 spans 15 residues. The DNA of the CDR3 is TGTGCCAGCAGCTCCCAGGGGGCGCCATACAATGAGCAGTTCTTC. Protein: CASSSQGAPYNEQFF.

This chain joins TRBV6-2 or TRBV6-3 and TRBJ2-5, with D tentatively TRBD1 (6 bases). The CDR3 sequence is 15 residues long. V lost 0 bases to trimming and J lost 0 bases, with 8 bases between them. The germline V gene has CDR1 MNHEY and CDR2 SVGEGT. CDR3 residues: CASSYSWTDQETQYF. As DNA, the CDR3 is TGTGCCAGCAGTTACTCCTGGACAGACCAAGAGACCCAGTACTTC.

This clonotype was observed a handful of times. Its ends do not fully match the called genes, so a read error is possible. CDR3 in DNA: TGTGCCGGCAGCCACCCTTTGACTAGCGGAACGAACACCGGGGAGCTGTTTTTT. Its translation: CAGSHPLTSGTNTGELFF. V gene TRBV4-2 combines with J gene TRBJ2-2; TRBD2 aligns across 9 bases. The CDR3 loop spans 18 amino acids. The germline V gene has CDR1 LGHNA and CDR2 YNFKEQ.

This clonotype was picked up a small number of times. The J gene is TRBJ2-7, the V gene TRBV29-1, with 10 nucleotides matching TRBD1. Trimming at V came to 4 bases and at J to 5 bases, leaving 8 bases not matched to a gene. Germline V gene data show CDR1 as SQVTM and CDR2 as ANQGSEA. This CDR3 is 14 amino acids long. DNA of the CDR3: TGCAGCGTTGCACCGGGACAGGGGACACACGAGCAGTACTTC. Translation gives CSVAPGQGTHEQYF.

The rearrangement joins TRBV28 to TRBJ2-3, with no clear D. Germline V gene data show CDR1 as MDHEN and CDR2 as SYDVKM. The CDR3 is made up of 13 amino acids. Trimming took 7 bases from V and 2 from J, leaving 10 bases between them. This chain's CDR3 is CASKLRLTDTQYF. Written as DNA, the CDR3 is TGTGCCAGCAAACTGCGGCTCACAGATACGCAGTATTTT.